This TCR beta chain came from a study of response to subunit inactivated influenza vaccine. TCRdb re-analysed the RT-PCR reads in MiXCR, keeping a single row per CDR3 protein. The sample includes just under 550,000 distinct CDR3 sequences, approximately 24% of them seen just once. This clonotype has only a few counts. The CDR3 has 16 amino acids. The V gene lost 2 bases and the J gene lost 1 base, with 14 bases spanning the gap. Germline CDR1 and CDR2: MNHEY and SVGEGT. These records were also assigned to another study, of T cells expressing NK-cell markers. As reported in that work: The authors generated TCR beta cDNA through 5'RACE template switching with UMIs. Sequenced donors, eight in total, included seven who were HCMV-seropositive and one who was seronegative. For several experiments, T cell sorting was restricted to the alpha-beta TCR population by means of an anti-gamma-delta TCR antibody. Four of the donors also had these clonotypes leading their CD3+CD56-NKG2C+ fraction.

The material sequenced was CD4+ T cells sorted from PBMCs, taken 11 to 12 days after vaccination. The genes are TRBV6-2 or TRBV6-3 and TRBJ2-5; D not resolved. This clonotype was obtained from a man aged 45 to 65 who received an inactivated influenza vaccine. Here the CDR3 DNA reads TGTGCCAGCAGTTACCCCGGTGACGGGCTCCAAGAGACCCAGTACTTC. Its translation: CASSYPGDGLQETQYF.